This T cell receptor beta chain was identified in a study of monozygotic twins with cystic fibrosis. The table came from immunoSEQ multiplex PCR; TCRdb's copy has only in-frame clones and leaves some out. The data contain around 33,000 clones, around 82% of them singletons. This CDR3 is built from 14 residues. V lost 2 bases and J 8 bases, leaving 15 bases between the germline ends. Germline CDR1 is SGHTA and CDR2 is FQGNSA. The chain joins TRBV7-2 to TRBJ1-2, with D perhaps matching TRBD1 (6 bases). The TCR sequence derives from a girl aged 2-10 years with cystic fibrosis. The sample taken for sequencing was blood. Written as DNA, the CDR3 is TGTGCCAGCAGCTTAAGAAGGGGGACGGAGGGCTACACCTTC. It specifies CASSLRRGTEGYTF.